This TCR beta chain came from a study of shared clonotypes between healthy human individuals. TCRdb's copy holds only in-frame clones and misses some; the assay was immunoSEQ multiplex PCR. The sample includes some 580,000 clones, 98% of them seen just once. Terminally differentiated effector memory CD45RA+ cells were excluded from the naive CD8 cells, which were CD45RO-negative and positively selected for CCR7. V shed 6 bases, J shed 6 bases, and the junction held 4 bases outside the gene matches. The CDR3 extends over 12 amino acids. Germline V gene lookup returns CDR1 SGHTA and CDR2 FQGTGA. This sequence was found in a man younger than 40 in good health. Sequencing was carried out using naive CD8+ T cells sorted from blood. The chain links TRBV7-3 to TRBJ2-7; TRBD1 matches at 8 bases. The chain's CDR3 is CASSYTGGEQYF. The CDR3 DNA is TGTGCCAGCAGTTATACAGGGGGCGAGCAGTACTTC.